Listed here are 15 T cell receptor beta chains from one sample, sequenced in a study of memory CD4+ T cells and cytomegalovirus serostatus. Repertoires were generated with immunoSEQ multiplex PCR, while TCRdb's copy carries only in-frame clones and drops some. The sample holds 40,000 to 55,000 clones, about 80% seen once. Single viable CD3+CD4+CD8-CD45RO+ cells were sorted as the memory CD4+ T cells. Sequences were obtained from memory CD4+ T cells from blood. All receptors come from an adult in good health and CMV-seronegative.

For the CDR3, the DNA is TGTGCCAGCAGTTGGTCCCGATATAGCAATCAGCCCCAGCATTTT. Translating gives CASSWSRYSNQPQHF. The V gene is TRBV6-5, the J gene TRBJ1-5; the D is unclear. The CDR3 runs 15 residues. Trimming took 4 bases from V and 0 from J, leaving 10 bases between them. Germline V gene data show CDR1 as MNHEY and CDR2 as SVGAGI.

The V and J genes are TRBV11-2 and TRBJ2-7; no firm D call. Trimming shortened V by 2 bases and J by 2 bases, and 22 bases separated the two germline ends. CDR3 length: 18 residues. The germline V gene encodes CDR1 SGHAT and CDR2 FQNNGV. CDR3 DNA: TGTGCCAGCAGCTTAAAGATGGCAGGTGACTCGGGCGCCTACGAGCAGTACTTC. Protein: CASSLKMAGDSGAYEQYF.

The CDR3 sequence is CASSLATDSYEQYF. CDR3 nucleotides: TGCGCCAGCAGCTTGGCCACTGATTCCTACGAGCAGTACTTC. This chain joins TRBV5-1 and TRBJ2-7; D call uncertain. Germline V gives CDR1 SGHRS, CDR2 YFSETQ. The CDR3 consists of 14 residues. The V gene lost 0 bases and the J gene lost 1 base, with 8 bases spanning the gap.

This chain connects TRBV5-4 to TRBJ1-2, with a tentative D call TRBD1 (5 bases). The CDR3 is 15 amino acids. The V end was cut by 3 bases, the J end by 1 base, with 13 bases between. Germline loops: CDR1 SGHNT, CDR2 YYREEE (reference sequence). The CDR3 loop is CASSSIGGFNYGYTF. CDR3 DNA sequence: TGTGCCAGCAGCTCCATTGGGGGGTTTAACTATGGCTACACCTTC.

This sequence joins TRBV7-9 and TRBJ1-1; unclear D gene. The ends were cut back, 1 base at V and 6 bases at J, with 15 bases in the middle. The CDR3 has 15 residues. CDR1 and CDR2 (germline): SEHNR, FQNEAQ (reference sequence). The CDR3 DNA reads TGTGCCAGCAGCTTAGGGGATCGGGGAGGGTCTGAAGCTTTCTTT. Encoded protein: CASSLGDRGGSEAFF.

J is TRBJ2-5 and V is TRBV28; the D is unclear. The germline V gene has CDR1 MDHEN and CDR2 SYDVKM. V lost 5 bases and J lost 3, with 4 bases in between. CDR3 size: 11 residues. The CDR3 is CASSVKETQYF. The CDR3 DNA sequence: TGTGCCAGCAGTGTTAAAGAGACCCAGTACTTC.

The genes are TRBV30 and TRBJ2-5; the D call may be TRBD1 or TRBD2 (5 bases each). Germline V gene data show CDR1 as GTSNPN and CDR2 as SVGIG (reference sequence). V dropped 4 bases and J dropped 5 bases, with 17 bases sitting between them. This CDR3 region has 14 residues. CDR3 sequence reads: CAWTRWGSGETQYF. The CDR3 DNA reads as TGTGCCTGGACGCGGTGGGGGTCAGGCGAGACCCAGTACTTC.

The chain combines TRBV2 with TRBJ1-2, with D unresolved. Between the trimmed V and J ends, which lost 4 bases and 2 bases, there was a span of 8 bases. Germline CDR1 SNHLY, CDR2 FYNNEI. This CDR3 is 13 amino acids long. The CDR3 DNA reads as TGTGCCAGCAGTGTCACGGAGAACTATGGCTACACCTTC. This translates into CASSVTENYGYTF.

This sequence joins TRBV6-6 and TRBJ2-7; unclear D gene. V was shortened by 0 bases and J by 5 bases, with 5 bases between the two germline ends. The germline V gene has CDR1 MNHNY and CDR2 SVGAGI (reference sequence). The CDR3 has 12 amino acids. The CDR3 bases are TGTGCCAGCAGTTACTCGGTACACGAGCAGTACTTC. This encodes CASSYSVHEQYF.

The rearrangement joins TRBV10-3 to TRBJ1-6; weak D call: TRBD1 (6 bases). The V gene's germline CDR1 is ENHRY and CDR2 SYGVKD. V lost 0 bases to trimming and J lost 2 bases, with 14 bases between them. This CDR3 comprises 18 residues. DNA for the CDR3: TGTGCCATCAGTGAGTCGATGAGAGGGGGAACCTATAATTCACCCCTCCACTTT. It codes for CAISESMRGGTYNSPLHF.

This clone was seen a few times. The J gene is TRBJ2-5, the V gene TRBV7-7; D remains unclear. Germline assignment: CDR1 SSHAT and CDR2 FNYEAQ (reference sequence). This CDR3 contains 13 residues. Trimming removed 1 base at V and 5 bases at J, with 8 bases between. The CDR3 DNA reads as TGTGCCAGCAGCTTAGTGCAGCAGGAGACCCAGTACTTC. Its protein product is CASSLVQQETQYF.

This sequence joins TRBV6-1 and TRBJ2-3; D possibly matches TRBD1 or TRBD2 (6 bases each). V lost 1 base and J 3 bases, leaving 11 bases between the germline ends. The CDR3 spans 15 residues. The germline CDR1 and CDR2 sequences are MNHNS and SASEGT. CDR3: CASSEVGGRTDTQYF. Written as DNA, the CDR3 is TGTGCCAGCAGTGAAGTCGGGGGCAGGACAGATACGCAGTATTTT.

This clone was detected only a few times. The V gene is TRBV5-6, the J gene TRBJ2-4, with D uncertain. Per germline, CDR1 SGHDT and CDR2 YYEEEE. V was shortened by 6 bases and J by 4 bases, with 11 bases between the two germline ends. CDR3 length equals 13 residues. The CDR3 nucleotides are TGTGCCAGCACGGACCGGATGAAAAACATTCAGTACTTC. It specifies CASTDRMKNIQYF.

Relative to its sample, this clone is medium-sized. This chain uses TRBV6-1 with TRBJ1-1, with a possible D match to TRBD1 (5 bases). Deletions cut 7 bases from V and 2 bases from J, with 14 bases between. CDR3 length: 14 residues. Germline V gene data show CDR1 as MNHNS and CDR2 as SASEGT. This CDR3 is CASKNGGLNTEAFF. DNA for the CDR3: TGTGCCAGCAAGAATGGGGGTTTAAACACTGAAGCTTTCTTT.

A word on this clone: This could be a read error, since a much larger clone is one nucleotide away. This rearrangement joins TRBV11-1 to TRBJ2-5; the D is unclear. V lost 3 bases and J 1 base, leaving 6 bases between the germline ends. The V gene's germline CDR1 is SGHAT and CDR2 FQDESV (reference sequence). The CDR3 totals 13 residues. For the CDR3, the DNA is TGTGCCAGCAGCTTTGGCAGCCAAGAGACCCAGTACTTC. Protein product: CASSFGSQETQYF.